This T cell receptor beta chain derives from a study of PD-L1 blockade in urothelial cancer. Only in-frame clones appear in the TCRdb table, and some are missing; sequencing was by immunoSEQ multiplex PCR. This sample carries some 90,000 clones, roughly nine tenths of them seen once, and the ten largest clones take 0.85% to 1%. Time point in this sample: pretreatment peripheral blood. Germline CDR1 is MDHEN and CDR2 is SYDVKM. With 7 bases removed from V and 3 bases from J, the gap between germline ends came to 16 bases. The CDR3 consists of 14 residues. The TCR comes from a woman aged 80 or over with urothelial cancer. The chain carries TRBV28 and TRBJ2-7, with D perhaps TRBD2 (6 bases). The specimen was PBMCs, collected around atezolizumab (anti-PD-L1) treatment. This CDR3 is CASTPPGEIYEQYF. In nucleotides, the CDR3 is TGTGCCAGCACTCCCCCGGGGGAGATCTACGAGCAGTACTTC.